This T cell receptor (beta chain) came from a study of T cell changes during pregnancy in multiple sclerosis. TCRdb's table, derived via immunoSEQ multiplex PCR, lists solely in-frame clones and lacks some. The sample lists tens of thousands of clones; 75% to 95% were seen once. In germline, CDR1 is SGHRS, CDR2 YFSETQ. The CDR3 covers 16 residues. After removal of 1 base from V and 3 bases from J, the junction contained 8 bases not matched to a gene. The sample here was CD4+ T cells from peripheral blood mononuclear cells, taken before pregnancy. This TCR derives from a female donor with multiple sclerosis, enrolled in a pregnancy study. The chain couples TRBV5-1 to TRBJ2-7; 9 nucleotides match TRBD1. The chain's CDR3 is CASSLYGSGQGYEQYF. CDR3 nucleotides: TGCGCCAGCAGCTTGTACGGCTCGGGACAGGGCTACGAGCAGTACTTC.